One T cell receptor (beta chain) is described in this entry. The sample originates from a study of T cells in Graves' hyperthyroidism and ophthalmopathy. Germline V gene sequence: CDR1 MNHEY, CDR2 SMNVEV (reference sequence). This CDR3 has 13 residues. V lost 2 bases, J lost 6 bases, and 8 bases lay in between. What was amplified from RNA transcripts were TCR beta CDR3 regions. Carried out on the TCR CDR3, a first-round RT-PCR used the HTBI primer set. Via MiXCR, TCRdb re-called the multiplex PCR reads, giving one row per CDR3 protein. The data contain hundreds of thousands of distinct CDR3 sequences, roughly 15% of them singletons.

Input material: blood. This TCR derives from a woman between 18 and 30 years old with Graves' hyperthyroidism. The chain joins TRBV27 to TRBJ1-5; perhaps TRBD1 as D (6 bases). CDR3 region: CASSLTRGQPQHF. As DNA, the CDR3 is TGTGCCAGCAGTTTAACCAGGGGTCAGCCCCAGCATTTT.